Shown below are 26 T cell receptor beta chains from a single sample sequenced in a study of CD8 T cells in Susac syndrome. It was with random hexamers that roughly 0.45 to 1 ug RNA was reverse transcribed. TCRdb re-called the immunoSEQ multiplex PCR reads with MiXCR, one entry per CDR3 protein. The sample holds some 190,000 distinct CDR3 sequences, 95% seen once. What was sequenced was CD4+ T cells from PBMCs. The receptors originated from a human donor in good health.

The CDR3 DNA reads TGTGCCAGCAAAGAACTAGCGGGAGACTTGGGCGAGCAGTACGTC. It encodes CASKELAGDLGEQYV. This sequence joins TRBV2 and TRBJ2-7, with 11 bases fitting TRBD2. In germline, CDR1 is SNHLY, CDR2 FYNNEI. The CDR3 runs 15 residues. V lost 7 bases to trimming and J lost 6 bases; unmatched junction nucleotides: 11.

The genes are TRBV18 and TRBJ2-5; D is uncertain. Germline V gives CDR1 KGHSH, CDR2 LQKENI. There are 13 residues in the CDR3. Trimming cost V 4 bases and J 2 bases, with 8 bases left between them. CDR3 sequence reads: CASSLGPQETQYF. The CDR3, as DNA: TGTGCCAGCTCACTAGGACCACAAGAGACCCAGTACTTC.

The V gene is TRBV27, the J gene TRBJ1-2; D perhaps matches TRBD1 (6 bases). Looked up from germline, CDR1 is MNHEY and CDR2 is SMNVEV (reference sequence). The CDR3 extends over 13 amino acids. The V gene lost 6 bases and the J gene lost 8 bases, with 16 bases spanning the gap. CDR3: CASSGGISRGYTF. Here the CDR3 DNA reads TGTGCCAGCAGCGGGGGCATTTCACGGGGCTACACCTTC.

The chain couples TRBV9 to TRBJ2-5, with a possible D match to TRBD2 (7 bases). Deletions cut 0 bases from V and 5 bases from J, with 32 bases between. The length of the CDR3 is 21 residues. The V gene's germline CDR1 is SGDLS and CDR2 YYNGEE. CDR3 loop: CASSVGPRGLGGLAISETQYF. Written as DNA, the CDR3 is TGTGCCAGCAGCGTAGGGCCCCGGGGATTGGGGGGGCTAGCGATATCGGAGACCCAGTACTTC.

The chain uses TRBV14 and TRBJ2-4; TRBD1 aligns across 7 bases. Trimming at V came to 5 bases and at J to 6 bases, leaving 7 bases not matched to a gene. The CDR3 covers 14 residues. Germline V gene data show CDR1 as SGHDN and CDR2 as FVKESK. DNA of the CDR3: TGTGCCAGCAGCTCGACAGGGACGGTAAACATTCAGTACTTC. Protein: CASSSTGTVNIQYF.

This clonotype was picked up one time. Mismatch with germline at one junction end may stem from a read error. This rearrangement joins TRBV6-4 to TRBJ2-3; 12 positions agree with TRBD2. Germline V gives CDR1 MRHNA, CDR2 SNTAGT. This CDR3 contains 15 residues. CDR3 residues: CASSVTSGSRDTQYF. CDR3 bases: TGTGCCAGCAGTGTGACTAGCGGGAGCAGAGATACGCAGTATTTT.

This sequence joins TRBV5-1 and TRBJ2-3; no clear D gene. The germline V gene encodes CDR1 SGHRS and CDR2 YFSETQ. The CDR3 is made up of 14 amino acids. The V end was cut by 5 bases, the J end by 3 bases, with 13 bases between. The CDR3 loop reads CASSLSPPTDTQYF. DNA for the CDR3: TGCGCCAGCAGTCTATCGCCACCAACAGATACGCAGTATTTT.

This chain uses TRBV24-1 with TRBJ2-3, with D perhaps given as TRBD1 or TRBD2 (6 bases each). The germline V gene encodes CDR1 KGHDR and CDR2 SFDVKD. This CDR3 contains 17 residues. Trimming left V 4 bases short and J 3 bases short, with 19 bases between. The CDR3 here is CATSDPNGGQPTDTQYF. The CDR3 DNA reads as TGTGCCACCAGTGACCCAAACGGGGGACAACCAACAGATACGCAGTATTTT.

The gene calls are TRBV15 and TRBJ1-5, with D possibly matching TRBD1 (6 bases). The CDR3 is 15 amino acids. The germline gives CDR1 LNHNV, CDR2 YYDKDF (reference sequence). V was trimmed by 4 bases and J by 4 bases, leaving 14 bases between them. The CDR3 sequence: CATSTWEGGNQPQHF. The DNA of the CDR3 is TGTGCCACCAGCACCTGGGAAGGGGGGAATCAGCCCCAGCATTTT.

The rearrangement uses TRBV12-3 or TRBV12-4 and TRBJ1-2; D call uncertain. Trimming cost V 1 base and J 13 bases, with 13 bases left between them. The CDR3 extends over 12 amino acids. DNA of the CDR3: TGTGCCAGCAGTTTAGAGAGGGAACGGGTCACCTTC. The encoded protein is CASSLERERVTF.

The chain combines TRBV21-1 with TRBJ2-3; the table's D call, TRBD2, was not checked against the DNA. TRBV21-1 is an annotated pseudogene. The CDR3 consists of 16 residues. In nucleotides, the CDR3 is TGTGCCAGCAGCACCAGACTAGCGGGGGCCACAGATACGCAGTATTTT. Translated: CASSTRLAGATDTQYF.

As for this clonotype: The junction departs from germline at one end; a sequencing error may be responsible. The V and J genes are TRBV20-1 and TRBJ2-5; a weak D match, TRBD2 (5 bases). Germline assignment: CDR1 DFQATT and CDR2 SNEGSKA (reference sequence). The CDR3 length is 13 residues. The CDR3 region has the DNA TGCAGCGCTACGGGGTTTTGGGGAGAGACCCAGTACTTC. Its translation: CSATGFWGETQYF.

The sample holds one count of this clonotype. The rearrangement uses TRBV29-1 and TRBJ2-5, with 9 nucleotides matching TRBD1. Germline V lookup: CDR1 SQVTM, CDR2 ANQGSEA. This CDR3 is built from 12 residues. V trimming: 6 bases; J trimming: 6 bases; junction bases outside the gene matches: 5. CDR3 sequence reads: CSVGGQGQTQYF. In DNA, the CDR3 is TGCAGCGTGGGGGGACAGGGCCAGACCCAGTACTTC.

This chain links TRBV29-1 with TRBJ1-3, with D hard to call. V was pared by 3 bases and J by 0 bases, with 3 bases between. Germline loops: CDR1 SQVTM, CDR2 ANQGSEA. The CDR3 sequence is 12 residues long. The DNA of the CDR3 is TGCAGCGTTGAGATCTCTGGAAACACCATATATTTT. It is translated as CSVEISGNTIYF.

This clonotype was seen just once. The rearrangement uses TRBV19 and TRBJ2-3, with D perhaps matching TRBD1 or TRBD2 (5 bases each). The germline V gene encodes CDR1 LNHDA and CDR2 SQIVND (reference sequence). Between the trimmed V and J ends, which lost 3 bases and 2 bases, there was a span of 6 bases. CDR3 length: 13 amino acids. The CDR3 nucleotides are TGTGCCAGTAGTATGGGGGTCACAGATACGCAGTATTTT. The encoded protein is CASSMGVTDTQYF.

V gene TRBV20-1 combines with J gene TRBJ1-5; 8 nucleotides agree with TRBD1. Germline V lookup: CDR1 DFQATT, CDR2 SNEGSKA (reference sequence). The CDR3 is 14 amino acids. V shed 3 bases and J 6 bases; nucleotides not matched to a gene: 7. DNA of the CDR3: TGCAGTGCTAGGGTTCAGGGGGCGATTCAGCCCCAGCATTTT. Protein: CSARVQGAIQPQHF.

V usage is TRBV9 and J usage is TRBJ1-6, with 9 positions matching TRBD1. The CDR3 totals 16 residues. From germline, CDR1 is SGDLS and CDR2 YYNGEE. The ends lost 4 bases at V and 10 bases at J; junction bases unmatched: 12. Here the CDR3 reads CASSPNPGTGQSPLHF. The CDR3 DNA reads as TGTGCCAGCAGCCCGAACCCCGGGACAGGGCAATCACCCCTCCACTTT.

The chain has TRBV28 and TRBJ2-7, with D tentatively TRBD1 (5 bases). With 2 bases removed from V and 0 bases from J, the gap between germline ends came to 11 bases. Germline lookup yields CDR1 MDHEN and CDR2 SYDVKM. The CDR3 extends over 15 amino acids. The CDR3 region is CASSLPDSSSYEQYF. The CDR3, as DNA: TGTGCCAGCAGTTTACCCGACAGCTCCTCCTACGAGCAGTACTTC.

This chain links TRBV20-1 with TRBJ2-3, with TRBD2 matching over 8 bases. The CDR3 extends over 15 amino acids. Germline V CDR1 and CDR2: DFQATT, SNEGSKA (reference sequence). The J segment lost 1 base and the V segment lost 5 bases, leaving 8 bases of the junction unmatched. The CDR3 reads CSAGGGAGGTDTQYF. In nucleotides, the CDR3 is TGCAGTGCTGGTGGCGGAGCGGGGGGCACAGATACGCAGTATTTT.

The rearrangement links TRBV20-1 to TRBJ2-5; 9 bases align to TRBD2. From germline, CDR1 is DFQATT and CDR2 SNEGSKA (reference sequence). The CDR3 is 13 residues long. CDR3 in DNA: TGCTCCCCGGCGGGGGGGGCCGATGAGACCCAGTACTTC. Amino acid sequence: CSPAGGADETQYF.

This chain links TRBV6-2 or TRBV6-3 with TRBJ2-5; 8 bases match TRBD1. The germline CDR1 and CDR2 sequences are MNHEY and SVGEGT. The CDR3 sequence is 14 residues long. V lost 6 bases and J lost 5; bases outside the gene matches: 8. The CDR3 DNA reads TGTGCCAGCAGCCGGGACAGGCGGTCGGAGACCCAGTACTTC. Translation: CASSRDRRSETQYF.

The V call is TRBV5-4, the J call TRBJ2-6, with TRBD2 identical over 12 bases. Trimming took 4 bases from V and 0 from J; bases not matched to a gene: 5. The CDR3 contains 18 residues. Germline-derived CDR1 and CDR2 are SGHNT and YYREEE (reference sequence). The CDR3 region has the DNA TGTGCCAGCAGCCCAACGGGACTAGCGGGCTCTGGGGCCAACGTCCTGACTTTC. Encoded protein: CASSPTGLAGSGANVLTF.

CDR3 loop: CASRPLRGSKETQYF. The CDR3 region has the DNA TGCGCCAGCCGCCCTCTCCGGGGGAGTAAAGAGACCCAGTACTTC. This sequence joins TRBV5-1 and TRBJ2-5, with D maybe TRBD2 (6 bases). The CDR3 contains 15 residues. Germline CDR1 reads SGHRS; CDR2 reads YFSETQ. V was clipped by 7 bases and J by 3 bases, with 19 bases between them.

V and J are TRBV3-1 and TRBJ2-5; a weak D match, TRBD1 (5 bases). V lost 6 bases, J lost 3 bases, and 17 bases lay in between. This CDR3 has 15 amino acids. Germline V gene data show CDR1 as LGHDT and CDR2 as YNNKEL (reference sequence). CDR3 protein: CASSIFQGPEETQYF. In nucleotides, the CDR3 is TGTGCCAGCAGTATATTTCAGGGCCCTGAAGAGACCCAGTACTTC.

The chain recombines TRBV2 with TRBJ2-1; 7 bases are shared with TRBD2. Germline V gene data show CDR1 as SNHLY and CDR2 as FYNNEI. Trimming at V came to 6 bases and at J to 6 bases, leaving 8 bases not matched to a gene. The CDR3 contains 14 residues. As DNA, the CDR3 is TGTGCCAGCAGCTTCCCTGGGACTACCAATGAGCAGTTCTTC. Its translation: CASSFPGTTNEQFF.

Only a few counts were recorded for this clonotype. The chain joins TRBV29-1 to TRBJ2-7, with 9 nucleotides matching TRBD1. Germline CDR1 is SQVTM and CDR2 is ANQGSEA. The CDR3 covers 14 residues. Trimming cost V 5 bases and J 5 bases; bases outside gene matches: 10. DNA for the CDR3: TGCAGCGTTCGGCGGACAGGGGCCGGGGACGAGCAGTACTTC. Its translation is CSVRRTGAGDEQYF.